The 10 T cell receptor beta chains presented below share a single source sample, sequenced in a study of beta chain features in type 1 diabetes. The study reverse transcribed the entire isolated RNA, so it sequenced expressed TCRB transcripts. This table comes from immunoSEQ multiplex PCR, and its TCRdb copy is limited to in-frame clones, with some not included. Among about 320,000 clones listed, 12% to 15% were seen once. Material: central memory CD4+ T cells from blood. These receptors were taken from a man aged 25-40 years in good health.

This clone showed up just a few times. The chain uses TRBV11-1 and TRBJ2-5; 8 bases align to TRBD1. Germline V CDR1 and CDR2: SGHAT, FQDESV (reference sequence). The V and J ends lost 4 bases and 5 bases, in that order; junction bases with no gene match: 6. CDR3 length equals 14 residues. CDR3 nucleotides: TGTGCCAGCAGCTCCAGGACAGGGTCGGAGACCCAGTACTTC. Translating it yields CASSSRTGSETQYF.

The J gene is TRBJ2-4, the V gene TRBV9, with D perhaps TRBD1 (6 bases). Deletions cut 0 bases from V and 7 bases from J, with 14 bases between. The CDR3 loop spans 15 amino acids. Looked up from germline, CDR1 is SGDLS and CDR2 is YYNGEE. The CDR3, as DNA: TGTGCCAGCAGCGTAGTTCCAGGGGTTGGGAACATTCAGTACTTC. It yields the protein CASSVVPGVGNIQYF.

This clone has just a few counts. The chain carries TRBV7-3 and TRBJ1-1, with a tentative D call TRBD1 (6 bases). Germline-derived CDR1 and CDR2 are SGHTA and FQGTGA. The CDR3 extends over 15 amino acids. The V end lost 3 bases, the J end lost 4 bases, and 15 bases lay between the germline ends. Here the CDR3 DNA reads TGTGCCAGCAGCTTGCACAGGGAAAGTGGCACTGAAGCTTTCTTT. Amino acid sequence: CASSLHRESGTEAFF.

This clone was seen only a few times. The chain carries TRBV7-2 and TRBJ1-6; D not certain. Trimming removed 5 bases at V and 2 bases at J, with 4 bases between. The CDR3 runs to 13 residues. In germline, CDR1 is SGHTA, CDR2 FQGNSA. The CDR3 loop is CASSTPYNSPLHF. CDR3 sequence (DNA): TGTGCCAGCAGCACCCCCTATAATTCACCCCTCCACTTT.

This clone was observed a few times. V and J are TRBV7-6 and TRBJ2-4, with D perhaps matching TRBD1 (6 bases). The CDR3 consists of 11 residues. Trimming removed 1 base at V and 13 bases at J, with 8 bases between. CDR1 is SGHVS, CDR2 FNYEAQ, per germline. In DNA, the CDR3 is TGTGCCAGCAGCTTAGGACAGGTGCAGTACTTC. This gives the protein CASSLGQVQYF.

This clone was found many times. The chain has TRBV5-5 and TRBJ2-1; 7 bases agree with TRBD1. Losses at the gene ends were 3 bases for V and 0 bases for J; bases not matched to a gene: 0. This CDR3 region has 14 residues. CDR1 SGHKS and CDR2 YYEKEE come from the germline V gene (reference sequence). CDR3 sequence (DNA): TGTGCCAGCAGCTGGGACAGCTCCTACAATGAGCAGTTCTTC. This encodes CASSWDSSYNEQFF.

In this sample, this clone turned up a few times. The CDR3 coding sequence is TGTGCCAGCAGCGTCTCCTACGAGCAGTACTTC. Protein product: CASSVSYEQYF. This chain connects TRBV7-2 to TRBJ2-7; D not resolved. From germline, CDR1 is SGHTA and CDR2 FQGNSA. Trimming left V 5 bases short and J 0 bases short, with 2 bases between. The CDR3 has 11 residues.

V is TRBV7-2 and J is TRBJ1-2; 7 nucleotides agree with TRBD1. The CDR3 sequence is 16 residues long. Germline values: CDR1 SGHTA, CDR2 FQGNSA. The trim removed 5 bases at V and 8 bases at J, leaving 17 bases unmatched. For the CDR3, the DNA is TGTGCCAGCAGCCCAGGGGGACAGCGACTGTCCTGGGGCTACACCTTC. Encoded protein: CASSPGGQRLSWGYTF.

The chain links TRBV7-9 to TRBJ2-2; 7 bases line up with TRBD2. The CDR3 has 14 residues. CDR1 and CDR2 from the germline V gene are SEHNR and FQNEAQ (reference sequence). The ends lost 3 bases at V and 5 bases at J; junction bases unmatched: 3. The CDR3 reads CASSLAGATGELFF. The CDR3 bases are TGTGCCAGCAGCTTGGCGGGAGCTACCGGGGAGCTGTTTTTT.

This chain links TRBV10-3 with TRBJ2-6, with 7 nucleotides matching TRBD1. J was trimmed by 0 bases and V by 2 bases; bases with no gene match: 7. Germline assignment: CDR1 ENHRY and CDR2 SYGVKD. The CDR3 loop spans 18 amino acids. This CDR3 is CAISEGRQGFSGANVLTF. CDR3 DNA sequence: TGTGCCATCAGTGAGGGCAGACAGGGCTTCTCTGGGGCCAACGTCCTGACTTTC.